The sequence of this T cell receptor beta chain was determined in a study of blood T cell repertoires in COVID-19. Study at large: What the recovered Cohort 3 donors had was two negative PCRs, clearance, or symptom resolution.

CDR1 and CDR2 (germline): LNHNV, YYDKDF (reference sequence). V was clipped by 0 bases and J by 7 bases, with 13 bases between them. The CDR3 spans 15 residues. As originally analysed: Reference gene primer amplification gave estimated nucleated cell counts. Measured with immunoSEQ multiplex PCR; TCRdb has only the in-frame clones, and not every one. V, J and clone size derive from that table, while D and trimming were established from the DNA sequence. The table records 350,000 to 400,000 clones, around 87% of them present only once. This clone was counted at least ten times. Enrolled through a virtual design, the participants were between roughly 18 and 90 years of age and came from under 30 US areas.

The chain employs TRBV15 and TRBJ1-5, with D possibly being TRBD1 (6 bases). Sequenced sample: PBMCs or T cells enriched from blood (not recorded which). This clonotype was obtained from a man in his forties in a cohort exposed to, infected with or recovered from COVID-19 (not recorded which). The CDR3 sequence is CATSRDRGGGQPQHF. The CDR3 DNA is TGTGCCACCAGCAGAGATCGGGGGGGCGGCCAGCCCCAGCATTTT.